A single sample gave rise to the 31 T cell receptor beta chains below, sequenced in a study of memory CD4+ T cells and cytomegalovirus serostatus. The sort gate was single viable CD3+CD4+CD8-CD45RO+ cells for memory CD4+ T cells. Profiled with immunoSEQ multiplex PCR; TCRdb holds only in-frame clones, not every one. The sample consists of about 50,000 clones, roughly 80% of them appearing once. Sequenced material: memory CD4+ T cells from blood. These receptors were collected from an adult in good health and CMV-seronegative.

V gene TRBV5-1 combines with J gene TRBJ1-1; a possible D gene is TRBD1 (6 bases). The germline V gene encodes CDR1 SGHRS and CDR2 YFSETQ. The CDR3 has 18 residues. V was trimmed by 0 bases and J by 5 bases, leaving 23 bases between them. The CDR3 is CASSLGPLGGGEGTEAFF. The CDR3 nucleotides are TGCGCCAGCAGCTTGGGCCCCCTAGGAGGGGGGGAGGGGACTGAAGCTTTCTTT.

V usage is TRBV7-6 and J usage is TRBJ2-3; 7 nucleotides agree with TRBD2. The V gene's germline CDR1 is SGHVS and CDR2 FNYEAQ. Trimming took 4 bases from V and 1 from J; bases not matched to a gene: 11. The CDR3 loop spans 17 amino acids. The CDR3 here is CASSSSSAGVGTDTQYF. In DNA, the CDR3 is TGTGCCAGCAGCTCCTCGTCGGCGGGGGTCGGCACAGATACGCAGTATTTT.

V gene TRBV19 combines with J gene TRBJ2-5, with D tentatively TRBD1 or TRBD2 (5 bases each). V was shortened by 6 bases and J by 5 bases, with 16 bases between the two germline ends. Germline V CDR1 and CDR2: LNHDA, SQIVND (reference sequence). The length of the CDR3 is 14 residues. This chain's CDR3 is CASSSYGAGETQYF. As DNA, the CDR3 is TGTGCCAGTAGCTCATACGGGGCTGGGGAGACCCAGTACTTC.

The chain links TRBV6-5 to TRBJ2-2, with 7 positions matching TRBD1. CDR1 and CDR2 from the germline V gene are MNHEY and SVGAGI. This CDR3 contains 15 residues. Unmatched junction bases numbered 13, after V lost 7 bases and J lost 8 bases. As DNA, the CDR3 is TGTGCCAGCACCTCGGACAGGACTCGGGCGGGGGAGCTGTTTTTT. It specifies CASTSDRTRAGELFF.

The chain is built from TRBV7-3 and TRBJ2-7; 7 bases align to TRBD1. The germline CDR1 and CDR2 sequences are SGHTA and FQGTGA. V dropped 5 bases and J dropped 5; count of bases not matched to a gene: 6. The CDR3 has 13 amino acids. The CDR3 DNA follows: TGTGCCAGCAGCAAGGGACAGATGAACGAGCAGTACTTC. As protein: CASSKGQMNEQYF.

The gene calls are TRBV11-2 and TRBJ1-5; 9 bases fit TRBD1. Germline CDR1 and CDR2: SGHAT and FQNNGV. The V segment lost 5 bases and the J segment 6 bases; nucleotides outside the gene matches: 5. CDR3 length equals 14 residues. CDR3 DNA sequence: TGTGCCAGCAGCCCCGGGACAGGGTCTCAGCCCCAGCATTTT. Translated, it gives CASSPGTGSQPQHF. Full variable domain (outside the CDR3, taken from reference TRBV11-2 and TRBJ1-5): EAGVAQSPRYKIIEKRQSVAFWCNPISGHATLYWYQQILGQGPKLLIQFQNNGVVDDSQLPKDRFSAERLKGVDSTLKIQPAKLEDSAVYLCASSPGTGSQPQHFGDGTRLSIL.

The CDR3 protein is CASRMVLSGANVLTF. The DNA for the CDR3 is TGTGCCAGCAGGATGGTTCTCTCTGGGGCCAACGTCCTGACTTTC. The J gene is TRBJ2-6, the V gene TRBV6-1; unclear D gene. The CDR3 has 15 residues. V was trimmed by 6 bases and J by 0 bases, leaving 9 bases between them. Germline V lookup: CDR1 MNHNS, CDR2 SASEGT.

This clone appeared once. CDR3 loop: CASSLDGSSYEQYF. CDR3 in DNA: TGTGCCAGCAGCTTGGATGGCAGCTCCTACGAGCAGTACTTC. The rearrangement joins TRBV5-5 to TRBJ2-7; unclear D gene. The length of the CDR3 is 14 residues. CDR1 and CDR2 (germline): SGHKS, YYEKEE (reference sequence). Trimming took 0 bases from V and 0 from J, leaving 7 bases between them.

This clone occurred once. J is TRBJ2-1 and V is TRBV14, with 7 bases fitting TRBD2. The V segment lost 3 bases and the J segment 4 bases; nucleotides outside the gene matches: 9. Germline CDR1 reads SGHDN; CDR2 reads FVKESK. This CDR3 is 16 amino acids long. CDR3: CASSHPSAGVYNEQFF. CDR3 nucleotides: TGTGCCAGCAGCCACCCTAGTGCGGGGGTTTACAATGAGCAGTTCTTC.

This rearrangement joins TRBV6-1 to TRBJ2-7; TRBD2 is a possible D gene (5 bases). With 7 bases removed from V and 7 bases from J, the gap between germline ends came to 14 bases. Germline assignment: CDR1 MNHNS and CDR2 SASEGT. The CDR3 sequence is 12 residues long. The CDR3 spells CASTERREEQYF. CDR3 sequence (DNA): TGTGCCAGCACAGAGCGTCGGGAAGAGCAGTACTTC.

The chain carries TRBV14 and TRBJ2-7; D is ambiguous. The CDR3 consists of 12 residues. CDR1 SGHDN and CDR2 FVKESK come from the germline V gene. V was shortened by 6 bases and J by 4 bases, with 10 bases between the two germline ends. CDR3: CASSQTEYEQYF. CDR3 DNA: TGTGCCAGCAGTCAAACGGAATACGAGCAGTACTTC.

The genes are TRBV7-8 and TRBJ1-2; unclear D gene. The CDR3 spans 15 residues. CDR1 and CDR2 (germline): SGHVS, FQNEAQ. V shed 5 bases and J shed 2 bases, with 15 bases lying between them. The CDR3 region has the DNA TGTGCCAGCAGCCCAGCCAGGACGGGGAACTATGGCTACACCTTC. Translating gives CASSPARTGNYGYTF.

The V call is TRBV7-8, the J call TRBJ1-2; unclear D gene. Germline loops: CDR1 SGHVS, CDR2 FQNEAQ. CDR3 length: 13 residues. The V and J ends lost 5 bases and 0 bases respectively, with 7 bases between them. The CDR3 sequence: CASSHSSNYGYTF. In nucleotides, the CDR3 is TGTGCCAGCAGCCATAGTTCTAACTATGGCTACACCTTC.

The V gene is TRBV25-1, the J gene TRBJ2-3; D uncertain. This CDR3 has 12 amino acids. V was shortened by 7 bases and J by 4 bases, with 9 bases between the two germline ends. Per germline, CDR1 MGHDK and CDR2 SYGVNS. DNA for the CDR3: TGTGCCAGCATCAGTCGGTCAGATACGCAGTATTTT. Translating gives CASISRSDTQYF.

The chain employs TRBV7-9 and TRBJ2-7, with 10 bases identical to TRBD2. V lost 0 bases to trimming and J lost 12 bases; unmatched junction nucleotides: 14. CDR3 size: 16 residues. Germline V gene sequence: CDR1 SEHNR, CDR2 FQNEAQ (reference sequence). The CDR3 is CASSLAWGLAGESRYF. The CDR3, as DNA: TGTGCCAGCAGCTTAGCGTGGGGTCTAGCGGGGGAAAGCCGGTACTTC.

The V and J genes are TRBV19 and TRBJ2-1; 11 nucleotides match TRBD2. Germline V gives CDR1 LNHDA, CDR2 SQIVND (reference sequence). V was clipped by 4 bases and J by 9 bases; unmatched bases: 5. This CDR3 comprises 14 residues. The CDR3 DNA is TGTGCCAGTAGTAATAGCGGGGGGGGAGGTGAGCAGTTCTTC. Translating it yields CASSNSGGGGEQFF.

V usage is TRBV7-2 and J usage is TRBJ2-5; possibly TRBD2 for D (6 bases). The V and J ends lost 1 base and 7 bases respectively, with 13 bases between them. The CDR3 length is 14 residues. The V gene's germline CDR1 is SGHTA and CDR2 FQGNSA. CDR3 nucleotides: TGTGCCAGCAGCTTAGATATGCGGGGTGGGACCCAGTACTTC. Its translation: CASSLDMRGGTQYF.

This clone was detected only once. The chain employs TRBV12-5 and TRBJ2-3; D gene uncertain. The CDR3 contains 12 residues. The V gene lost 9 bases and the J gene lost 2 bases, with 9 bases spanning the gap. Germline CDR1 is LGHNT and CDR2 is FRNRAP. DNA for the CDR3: TGTGCTAGCGCTACTATCACAGATACGCAGTATTTT. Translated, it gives CASATITDTQYF.

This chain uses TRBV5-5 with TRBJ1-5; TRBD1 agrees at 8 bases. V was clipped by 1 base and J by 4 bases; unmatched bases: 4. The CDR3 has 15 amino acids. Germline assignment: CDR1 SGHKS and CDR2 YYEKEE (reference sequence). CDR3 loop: CASSLSGGLNQPQHF. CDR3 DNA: TGTGCCAGCAGCTTGTCAGGGGGCTTAAATCAGCCCCAGCATTTT.

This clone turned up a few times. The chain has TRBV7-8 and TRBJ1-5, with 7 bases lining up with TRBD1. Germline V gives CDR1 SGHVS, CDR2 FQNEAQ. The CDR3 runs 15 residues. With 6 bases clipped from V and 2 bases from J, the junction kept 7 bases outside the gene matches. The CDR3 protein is CASRSDRSGNQPQHF. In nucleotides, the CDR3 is TGTGCCAGCAGGTCGGACAGGTCTGGCAATCAGCCCCAGCATTTT.

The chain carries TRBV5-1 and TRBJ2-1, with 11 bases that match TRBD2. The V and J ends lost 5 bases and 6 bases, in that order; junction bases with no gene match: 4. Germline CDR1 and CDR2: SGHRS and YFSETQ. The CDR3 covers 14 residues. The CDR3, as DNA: TGCGCCAGCAGTGGACTAGCGGGCGTCAATGAGCAGTTCTTC. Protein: CASSGLAGVNEQFF. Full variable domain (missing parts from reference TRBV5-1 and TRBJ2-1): KAGVTQTPRYLIKTRGQQVTLSCSPISGHRSVSWYQQTPGQGLQFLFEYFSETQRNKGNFPGRFSGRQFSNSRSEMNVSTLELGDSALYLCASSGLAGVNEQFFGPGTRLTVL.

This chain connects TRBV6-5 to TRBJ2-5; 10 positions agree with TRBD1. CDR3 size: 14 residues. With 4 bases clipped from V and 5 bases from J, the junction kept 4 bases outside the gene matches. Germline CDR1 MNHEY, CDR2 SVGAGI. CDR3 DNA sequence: TGTGCCAGCAGTTCGACAGGGGGCGCGGAGACCCAGTACTTC. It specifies CASSSTGGAETQYF.

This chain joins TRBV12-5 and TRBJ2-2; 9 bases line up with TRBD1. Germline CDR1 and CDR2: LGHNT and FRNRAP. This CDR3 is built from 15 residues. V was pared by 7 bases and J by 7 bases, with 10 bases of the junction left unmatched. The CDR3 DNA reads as TGTGCTAGTGCCCTAAGGACAGGGGCGAACGGGGAGCTGTTTTTT. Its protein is CASALRTGANGELFF.

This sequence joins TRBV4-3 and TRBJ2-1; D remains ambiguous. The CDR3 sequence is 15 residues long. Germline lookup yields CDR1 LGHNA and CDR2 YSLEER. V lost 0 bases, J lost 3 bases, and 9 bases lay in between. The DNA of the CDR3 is TGCGCCAGCAGCCAAGACCCGCGCGACTACAATGAGCAGTTCTTC. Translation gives CASSQDPRDYNEQFF.

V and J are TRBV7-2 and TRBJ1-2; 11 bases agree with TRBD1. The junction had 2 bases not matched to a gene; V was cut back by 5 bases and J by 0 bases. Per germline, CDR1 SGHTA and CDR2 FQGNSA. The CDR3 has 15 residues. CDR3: CASSLGQGANYGYTF. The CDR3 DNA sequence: TGTGCCAGCAGCCTGGGACAGGGGGCTAACTATGGCTACACCTTC.

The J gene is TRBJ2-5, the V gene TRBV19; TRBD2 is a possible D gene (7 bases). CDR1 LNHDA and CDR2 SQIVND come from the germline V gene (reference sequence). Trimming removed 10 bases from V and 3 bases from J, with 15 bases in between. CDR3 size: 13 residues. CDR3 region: CATRGGNEETQYF. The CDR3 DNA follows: TGTGCCACAAGGGGGGGTAATGAAGAGACCCAGTACTTC. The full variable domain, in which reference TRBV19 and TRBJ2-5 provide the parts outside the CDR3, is DGGITQSPKYLFRKEGQNVTLSCEQNLNHDAMYWYRQDPGQGLRLIYYSQIVNDFQKGDIAEGYSVSREKKESFPLTVTSAQKNPTAFYLCATRGGNEETQYFGPGTRLLVL.

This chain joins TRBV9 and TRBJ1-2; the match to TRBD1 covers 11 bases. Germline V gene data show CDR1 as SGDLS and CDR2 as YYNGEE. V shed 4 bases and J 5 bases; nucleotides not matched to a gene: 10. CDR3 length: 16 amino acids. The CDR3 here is CASSPRGQGVVYGYTF. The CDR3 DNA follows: TGTGCCAGCAGCCCCCGGGGACAGGGGGTAGTTTATGGCTACACCTTC.

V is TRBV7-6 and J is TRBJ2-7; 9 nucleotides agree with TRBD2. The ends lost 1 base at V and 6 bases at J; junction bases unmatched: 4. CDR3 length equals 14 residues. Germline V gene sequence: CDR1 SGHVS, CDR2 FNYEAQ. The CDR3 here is CASSLGGGDIEQYF. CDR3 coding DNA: TGTGCCAGCAGCTTAGGCGGGGGGGATATCGAGCAGTACTTC.

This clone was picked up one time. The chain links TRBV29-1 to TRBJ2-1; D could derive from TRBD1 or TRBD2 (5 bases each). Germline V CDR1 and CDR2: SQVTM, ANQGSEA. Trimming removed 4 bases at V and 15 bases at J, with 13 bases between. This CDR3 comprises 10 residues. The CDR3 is CSVGRAEGFF. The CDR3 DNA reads TGCAGCGTTGGCAGGGCTGAGGGGTTCTTC.

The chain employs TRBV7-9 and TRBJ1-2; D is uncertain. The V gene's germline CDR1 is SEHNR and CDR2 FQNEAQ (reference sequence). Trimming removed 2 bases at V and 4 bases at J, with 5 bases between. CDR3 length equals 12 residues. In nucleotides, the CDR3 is TGTGCCAGCAGCTTAAACAGCTATGGCTACACCTTC. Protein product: CASSLNSYGYTF.

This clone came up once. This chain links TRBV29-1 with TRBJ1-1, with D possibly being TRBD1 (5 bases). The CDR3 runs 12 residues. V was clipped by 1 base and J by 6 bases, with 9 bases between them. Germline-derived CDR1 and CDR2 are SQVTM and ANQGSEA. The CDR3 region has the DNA TGCAGCGTTGAAGGGGGCGCAGCTGAAGCTTTCTTT. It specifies CSVEGGAAEAFF.